This T cell receptor beta chain was sequenced in a study of blood T cell repertoires in COVID-19. Study summary: The study drew acute and convalescent COVID-19 samples from the United States, Italy and Spain. From T cells, B-cell-depleted T cells, or PBMCs came the material, which was cDNA or gDNA.

The V end lost 1 base, the J end lost 5 bases, and 15 bases lay between the germline ends. This CDR3 spans 15 amino acids. Germline lookup yields CDR1 SGHRS and CDR2 YFSETQ. In the study's own analysis: By means of reference gene primer amplification, nucleated cell counts were estimated. Assay: immunoSEQ multiplex PCR; the TCRdb copy retains only in-frame clones and omits some. The V and J calls and clone size come from that table; D and trimming were worked out from the DNA. The table shows approximately 100,000 clones, with nearly 90% occurring only once. This sequence originates from a man between 50 and 59 years old in a cohort sampled during active COVID-19. Sequenced input: peripheral blood. The V gene is TRBV5-1, the J gene TRBJ2-5; D is perhaps TRBD2 (7 bases). The CDR3 coding sequence is TGCGCCAGCAGCTTGATGGGGGGGCCCCGGGAGACCCAGTACTTC. Protein: CASSLMGGPRETQYF.